These 25 T cell receptor beta chains were sequenced from one sample in a study of blood T cell repertoires in COVID-19. Generated by immunoSEQ multiplex PCR, the TCRdb table keeps only in-frame clones and is missing some. The table lists some 150,000 clones, less than 85% of them singletons. Sample: PBMCs or T cells enriched from blood (not recorded which). These receptors were collected from a woman in her forties or fifties who had recovered from COVID-19.

The genes are TRBV11-3 and TRBJ2-2, with D maybe TRBD2 (5 bases). The ends were cut back, 1 base at V and 7 bases at J, with 7 bases in the middle. The CDR3 consists of 13 residues. The germline gives CDR1 SGHNT, CDR2 YENEEA. CDR3 coding DNA: TGTGCCAGCAGCTTAGCCCGGGACGGGGAGCTGTTTTTT. It translates to CASSLARDGELFF.

The chain recombines TRBV3-1 (or the pseudogene TRBV3-2) with TRBJ2-5, with 7 bases identical to TRBD2. This CDR3 region has 15 residues. Germline V gene sequence: CDR1 LGHDT, CDR2 YNNKEL (reference sequence). J lost 4 bases, V lost 10 bases, and 15 bases had no gene match. The CDR3 sequence: CATRGIGRMGETQYF. CDR3 in DNA: TGTGCCACCCGAGGTATCGGGAGGATGGGAGAGACCCAGTACTTC.

The chain recombines TRBV28 with TRBJ1-2, with 7 bases lining up with TRBD1. The CDR3 is made up of 13 amino acids. From germline, CDR1 is MDHEN and CDR2 SYDVKM. V lost 6 bases to trimming and J lost 6 bases; unmatched junction nucleotides: 7. Here the CDR3 reads CASSLGQAHGYTF. In DNA, the CDR3 is TGTGCCAGCAGCCTTGGACAGGCCCATGGCTACACCTTC.

The chain combines TRBV7-2 with TRBJ1-2; D unclear. CDR1 and CDR2 (germline): SGHTA, FQGNSA. V was pared by 0 bases and J by 5 bases, with 10 bases between. The CDR3 totals 14 residues. CDR3 sequence: CASSLAGSSYGYTF. DNA for the CDR3: TGTGCCAGCAGCTTAGCAGGGAGCTCGTATGGCTACACCTTC.

V usage is TRBV6-5 and J usage is TRBJ1-2; 8 bases line up with TRBD1. Trimming took 6 bases from V and 12 from J; bases not matched to a gene: 15. This CDR3 contains 14 residues. CDR1 MNHEY and CDR2 SVGAGI come from the germline V gene. This CDR3 is CASRKAGGTFEDTF. CDR3 DNA sequence: TGTGCCAGCAGAAAGGCAGGGGGCACGTTTGAGGACACCTTC.

This chain links TRBV19 with TRBJ1-2; D may be TRBD1 (6 bases). CDR3 length equals 14 residues. V was pared by 8 bases and J by 5 bases, with 18 bases between. The V gene's germline CDR1 is LNHDA and CDR2 SQIVND (reference sequence). The CDR3 is CASFKTDSSYGYTF. The DNA of the CDR3 is TGTGCCAGTTTTAAGACGGACAGTTCTTATGGCTACACCTTC.

This clone has a single count. Other DNA sequences in this specimen translate into the identical CDR3. The chain has TRBV2 and TRBJ1-5; 10 bases align to TRBD1. Germline V gene data show CDR1 as SNHLY and CDR2 as FYNNEI. The CDR3 has 14 residues. The V and J ends lost 4 bases and 4 bases, in that order; junction bases with no gene match: 1. CDR3 amino acids: CASSGTGGNQPQHF. The CDR3, as DNA: TGTGCCAGCAGTGGGACAGGGGGGAATCAGCCCCAGCATTTT.

This chain uses TRBV5-4 with TRBJ1-6, with D tentatively TRBD1 (6 bases). CDR1 SGHNT and CDR2 YYREEE come from the germline V gene (reference sequence). Trimming left V 7 bases short and J 6 bases short, with 17 bases between. This CDR3 region has 15 residues. The CDR3 sequence: CASGVAGVFNSPLHF. CDR3 DNA sequence: TGTGCCAGCGGAGTGGCAGGGGTCTTTAATTCACCCCTCCACTTT.

The V gene is TRBV2, the J gene TRBJ1-1, with a possible D match to TRBD1 (5 bases). This CDR3 is 13 amino acids long. CDR1 is SNHLY and CDR2 is FYNNEI in the germline V gene. Trimming shortened V by 6 bases and J by 1 base, and 9 bases separated the two germline ends. In nucleotides, the CDR3 is TGTGCCAGCAGCGCGACAGCGAACACTGAAGCTTTCTTT. Protein sequence: CASSATANTEAFF.

The chain has TRBV6-5 and TRBJ2-7; 8 nucleotides agree with TRBD1. Germline assignment: CDR1 MNHEY and CDR2 SVGAGI. The CDR3 totals 15 residues. V trimming: 6 bases; J trimming: 1 base; junction bases outside the gene matches: 8. The CDR3 nucleotides read TGTGCCAGCAGGGCCAGGGACAGGTTATCCTACGAGCAGTACGTC. Translating it yields CASRARDRLSYEQYV.

This chain joins TRBV5-1 and TRBJ2-5, with 9 positions matching TRBD2. This CDR3 comprises 15 residues. Germline V gene lookup returns CDR1 SGHRS and CDR2 YFSETQ. V was clipped by 5 bases and J by 3 bases; unmatched bases: 8. CDR3 DNA: TGCGCCAGCAGTCCTGGACTAGCGATCAAAGAGACCCAGTACTTC. It encodes CASSPGLAIKETQYF.

The chain joins TRBV10-1 to TRBJ2-3, with D possibly being TRBD1 (5 bases). The V gene lost 2 bases and the J gene lost 2 bases, with 11 bases spanning the gap. Germline CDR1 WNHNN, CDR2 SYGVQD (reference sequence). The CDR3 is 15 residues long. In DNA, the CDR3 is TGCGCCAGCAGTGAGCAGGGTTGGGACACAGATACGCAGTATTTT. Translated, it gives CASSEQGWDTDTQYF.

The V and J genes are TRBV2 and TRBJ1-2; D is ambiguous. This CDR3 has 15 residues. The V end was cut by 4 bases, the J end by 7 bases, with 19 bases between. CDR1 and CDR2 from the germline V gene are SNHLY and FYNNEI. CDR3: CASSVSPQTVSGYTF. Written as DNA, the CDR3 is TGTGCCAGCAGTGTCTCCCCCCAGACTGTATCTGGCTACACCTTC.

The rearrangement uses TRBV27 and TRBJ2-1, with D possibly being TRBD2 (6 bases). CDR3 size: 13 residues. Trimming took off 5 bases at V and 8 bases at J, with 13 bases between the two ends. Germline-derived CDR1 and CDR2 are MNHEY and SMNVEV (reference sequence). The CDR3 DNA reads TGTGCCAGCAGTCCCCGACTAGTGTATGAGCAGTTCTTC. It yields the protein CASSPRLVYEQFF.

V usage is TRBV15 and J usage is TRBJ1-6; no reliable D call. Germline lookup yields CDR1 LNHNV and CDR2 YYDKDF (reference sequence). This CDR3 is 18 amino acids long. V lost 0 bases, J lost 0 bases, and 12 bases lay in between. The DNA for the CDR3 is TGTGCCACCAGCAGAGATTACGGAGGCCTCTCCTATAATTCACCCCTCCACTTT. Its translation is CATSRDYGGLSYNSPLHF. Filled out from reference TRBV15 and TRBJ1-6, the complete variable domain reads DAMVIQNPRYQVTQFGKPVTLSCSQTLNHNVMYWYQQKSSQAPKLLFHYYDKDFNNEADTPDNFQSRRPNTSFCFLDIRSPGLGDTAMYLCATSRDYGGLSYNSPLHFGNGTRLTVT.

The chain couples TRBV7-9 to TRBJ1-5; maybe TRBD1 (5 bases). The CDR3 is 14 amino acids. Deletions cut 5 bases from V and 5 bases from J, with 13 bases between. The V gene's germline CDR1 is SEHNR and CDR2 FQNEAQ (reference sequence). The CDR3 DNA follows: TGTGCCAGCAGCGAGGCGGCGGGGGATCAGCCCCAGCATTTT. This gives the protein CASSEAAGDQPQHF.

The count of this clone is one. J is TRBJ2-3 and V is TRBV19; 8 bases fit TRBD2. V shed 6 bases, J shed 5 bases, and the junction held 4 bases outside the gene matches. This CDR3 is 13 amino acids long. CDR1 and CDR2 (germline): LNHDA, SQIVND (reference sequence). The DNA of the CDR3 is TGTGCCAGTAGCGCCGGGACTAGAGATACGCAGTATTTT. Amino acids: CASSAGTRDTQYF.

The V and J genes are TRBV11-3 and TRBJ2-3, with a tentative D call TRBD1 (6 bases). Germline CDR1 SGHNT, CDR2 YENEEA. The CDR3 consists of 13 residues. V was cut by 3 bases and J by 4 bases, with 8 bases left in between. CDR3 sequence: CASSLTGSDTQYF. The CDR3 DNA sequence: TGTGCCAGCAGCTTGACAGGTTCAGATACGCAGTATTTT.

The chain recombines TRBV19 with TRBJ2-3; the D gene is possibly TRBD1 (6 bases). V was shortened by 4 bases and J by 5 bases, with 13 bases between the two germline ends. The germline CDR1 and CDR2 sequences are LNHDA and SQIVND (reference sequence). The CDR3 has 14 amino acids. For the CDR3, the DNA is TGTGCCAGTAGTACGCAGGGGCCTCGAGATACGCAGTATTTT. This translates into CASSTQGPRDTQYF.

The J gene is TRBJ1-1, the V gene TRBV7-2, with TRBD1 matching over 7 bases. Germline CDR1 reads SGHTA; CDR2 reads FQGNSA. V shed 1 base and J 7 bases; nucleotides not matched to a gene: 3. The CDR3 is 13 residues long. The CDR3 nucleotides are TGTGCCAGCAGCTTAGGGCGGGACAGTGAAGCTTTCTTT. Translating gives CASSLGRDSEAFF.

The rearrangement uses TRBV6-2 or TRBV6-3 and TRBJ2-3; 11 positions match TRBD1. The V segment lost 3 bases and the J segment 4 bases; nucleotides outside the gene matches: 6. This CDR3 comprises 16 residues. Germline assignment: CDR1 MNHEY and CDR2 SVGEGT. CDR3 bases: TGTGCCAGCAGTTATACTCCGGGACAGGGGGCAGATACGCAGTATTTT. Its protein product is CASSYTPGQGADTQYF.

V is TRBV6-5 and J is TRBJ1-1; D remains unclear. This CDR3 has 11 residues. CDR1 is MNHEY and CDR2 is SVGAGI in the germline V gene. V gave up 6 bases and J gave up 5 bases, with 7 bases separating them. CDR3 residues: CASSRGTEAFF. In DNA form, the CDR3 reads TGTGCCAGCAGCCGGGGTACTGAAGCTTTCTTT.

The V gene is TRBV9, the J gene TRBJ1-2; D call uncertain. Germline V CDR1 and CDR2: SGDLS, YYNGEE. Trimming took 4 bases from V and 8 from J, leaving 18 bases between them. This CDR3 has 14 residues. The CDR3 DNA reads as TGTGCCAGCAGCCCCCAAGTCAAGTCCGAGGGCTACACCTTC. Its translation: CASSPQVKSEGYTF.

This chain connects TRBV4-3 to TRBJ2-1; 13 bases match TRBD2. J lost 7 bases, V lost 4 bases, and 19 bases had no gene match. The CDR3 consists of 20 residues. Germline-derived CDR1 and CDR2 are LGHNA and YSLEER. The CDR3 spells CASSLRAGLAGAVGGNEQFF. The DNA for the CDR3 is TGCGCCAGCAGCCTACGGGCCGGACTAGCGGGAGCGGTTGGAGGTAATGAGCAGTTCTTC.

This clone appeared once. The chain recombines TRBV14 with TRBJ1-2, with TRBD1 identical over 10 bases. Germline CDR1 reads SGHDN; CDR2 reads FVKESK. The CDR3 totals 16 residues. The junction had 12 bases not matched to a gene; V was cut back by 4 bases and J by 7 bases. The CDR3 is CASSPPIDRGRFGYTF. DNA of the CDR3: TGTGCCAGCAGCCCGCCCATCGACAGGGGGCGATTTGGCTACACCTTC. The complete variable domain, with remaining parts taken from reference TRBV14 and TRBJ1-2, reads EAGVTQFPSHSVIEKGQTVTLRCDPISGHDNLYWYRRVMGKEIKFLLHFVKESKQDESGMPNNRFLAERTGGTYSTLKVQPAELEDSGVYFCASSPPIDRGRFGYTFGSGTRLTVV.